A single sample gave rise to the 9 T cell receptor beta chains below, sequenced in a study of shared clonotypes between healthy human individuals. The method was immunoSEQ multiplex PCR; TCRdb's version includes in-frame clones alone and lacks a portion of them. The sample has around 2.1 million clones; about 93% are singletons. Selected positively for CCR7 and CD45RO-negative, naive CD8 cells excluded terminally differentiated effector memory CD45RA+ cells. The sequencing input was naive CD8+ T cells from PBMCs. The receptors were gathered from a man between 18 and 35 years old in good health. Some clones in this sample may be carry-over from other donors' samples.

This clone came up once. V usage is TRBV6-1 and J usage is TRBJ2-3; D call uncertain. Germline CDR1 and CDR2: MNHNS and SASEGT. This CDR3 contains 16 residues. V lost 3 bases and J 5 bases, leaving 18 bases between the germline ends. The CDR3 protein is CASSEETRSGIDTQYF. The CDR3, as DNA: TGTGCCAGCAGTGAGGAAACCCGGAGTGGGATAGATACGCAGTATTTT.

The CDR3 nucleotides read TGTGCCAGCAGCTCGGGACTAGGCTGGGGGGCCAACGTCCTGACTTTC. Amino acid sequence: CASSSGLGWGANVLTF. The chain has TRBV5-4 and TRBJ2-6; TRBD2 matches at 8 bases. V was pared by 3 bases and J by 4 bases, with 6 bases of the junction left unmatched. This CDR3 is 16 amino acids long. Germline CDR1 reads SGHNT; CDR2 reads YYREEE (reference sequence).

V usage is TRBV2 and J usage is TRBJ1-3, with a tentative D call TRBD1 (6 bases). V lost 6 bases, J lost 1 base, and 16 bases lay in between. The germline V gene encodes CDR1 SNHLY and CDR2 FYNNEI. This CDR3 comprises 16 residues. The CDR3 bases are TGTGCCAGCAGAATTATTACAGGGTTTTCTGGAAACACCATATATTTT. It specifies CASRIITGFSGNTIYF.

The chain carries TRBV27 and TRBJ1-1; D gene unclear. V lost 9 bases and J 8 bases, leaving 31 bases between the germline ends. CDR1 and CDR2 from the germline V gene are MNHEY and SMNVEV (reference sequence). This CDR3 region has 17 residues. The CDR3: CARSLFRDVRRRLEAFF. CDR3 coding DNA: TGTGCCAGGTCTTTATTCCGGGATGTTCGGCGCCGCCTCGAAGCTTTCTTT.

The J gene is TRBJ2-7, the V gene TRBV7-6; D uncertain. Deletions cut 4 bases from V and 6 bases from J, with 19 bases between. This CDR3 contains 15 residues. Germline CDR1 is SGHVS and CDR2 is FNYEAQ. The CDR3 is CASSSLPGSAGEQYF. CDR3 nucleotides: TGTGCCAGCAGCTCCCTGCCTGGGTCGGCTGGCGAGCAGTACTTC.

This chain uses TRBV7-3 with TRBJ2-1, with 13 nucleotides matching TRBD2. This CDR3 comprises 16 residues. The germline V gene encodes CDR1 SGHTA and CDR2 FQGTGA. The V gene end was trimmed by 4 bases and the J gene end by 5 bases; junction bases not matched to a gene: 5. As DNA, the CDR3 is TGTGCCAGCAGCTACCCCGGGACTAGCGGGAACAATGAGCAGTTCTTC. This encodes CASSYPGTSGNNEQFF.

The rearrangement links TRBV5-1 to TRBJ1-1, with 8 bases lining up with TRBD1. The CDR3 runs to 13 residues. Germline trimming cut 2 bases from V and 7 bases from J; bases unmatched to any gene: 4. Germline assignment: CDR1 SGHRS and CDR2 YFSETQ. For the CDR3, the DNA is TGCGCCAGCAGCTTAGGACAGGGAGGTGAAGCTTTCTTT. Encoded protein: CASSLGQGGEAFF.

Remarks on this clone: The sample carries other DNA sequences with the same CDR3. This chain joins TRBV11-2 and TRBJ2-7, with 12 positions matching TRBD2. The V gene end was trimmed by 5 bases and the J gene end by 7 bases; junction bases not matched to a gene: 3. The CDR3 contains 13 residues. Per the germline V gene, CDR1 is SGHAT and CDR2 is FQNNGV. The CDR3 sequence: CASSLAGGREQYF. DNA for the CDR3: TGTGCCAGCAGCCTAGCGGGAGGGCGGGAGCAGTACTTC.

The gene calls are TRBV4-3 and TRBJ1-1; D remains ambiguous. The ends were cut back, 6 bases at V and 4 bases at J, with 18 bases in the middle. This CDR3 region has 15 residues. Germline V gene lookup returns CDR1 LGHNA and CDR2 YSLEER. CDR3 region: CASRPEKALGTEAFF. As DNA, the CDR3 is TGCGCCAGCAGGCCTGAGAAGGCTCTCGGCACTGAAGCTTTCTTT.